This T cell receptor (beta chain) was recorded in a study of T cell responses to AZD1222 COVID-19 vaccine. Sequenced by immunoSEQ multiplex PCR; TCRdb stores in-frame clones only, minus some. The profile covers 200,000 or so clones, with approximately 92% appearing a single time and about 10% taken by the ten largest. CDR3 size: 14 residues. Germline V CDR1 and CDR2: SEHNR, FQNEAQ (reference sequence). V lost 3 bases, J lost 5 bases, and 1 base stayed unmatched. Material: peripheral blood, obtained on day 0 of AZD1222 vaccination. J is TRBJ1-4 and V is TRBV7-9, with TRBD1 matching over 9 bases. The receptor's source is an adult in good health. DNA for the CDR3: TGTGCCAGCAGCTTCGGACAGGGGAATGAAAAACTGTTTTTT. Amino acid sequence: CASSFGQGNEKLFF.